The 29 T cell receptor beta chains below were found in one sample sequenced in a study of OX40 agonist ivuxolimab in advanced cancers. The table came from immunoSEQ multiplex PCR; TCRdb's copy has only in-frame clones and leaves some out. The sample has around 66,000 clones; 85% are singletons. The source material was CD4+ or CD8+ T cells sorted from blood, sampled in a trial of the OX40 agonist ivuxolimab. Receptors originate from an adult with an advanced solid tumor such as melanoma, head and neck, liver or kidney cancer.

The chain carries TRBV7-6 and TRBJ2-3; D remains ambiguous. CDR1 and CDR2 from the germline V gene are SGHVS and FNYEAQ. The V end was cut by 3 bases, the J end by 4 bases, with 8 bases between. CDR3 length: 13 amino acids. The CDR3 reads CASSFTGSDTQYF. Here the CDR3 DNA reads TGTGCCAGCAGCTTCACCGGGTCAGATACGCAGTATTTT.

This sequence joins TRBV11-2 and TRBJ2-3; 9 bases line up with TRBD1. CDR1 SGHAT and CDR2 FQNNGV come from the germline V gene. This CDR3 contains 16 residues. The V gene end was trimmed by 6 bases and the J gene end by 2 bases; junction bases not matched to a gene: 9. CDR3 in DNA: TGTGCCAGCAGTCGACCGGGACAGGGATTCACAGATACGCAGTATTTT. It codes for CASSRPGQGFTDTQYF. Drawing the rest from reference TRBV11-2 and TRBJ2-3, the complete variable domain is EAGVAQSPRYKIIEKRQSVAFWCNPISGHATLYWYQQILGQGPKLLIQFQNNGVVDDSQLPKDRFSAERLKGVDSTLKIQPAKLEDSAVYLCASSRPGQGFTDTQYFGPGTRLTVL.

Only one count was recorded for this clone. V usage is TRBV14 and J usage is TRBJ1-2; perhaps TRBD1 as D (5 bases). V dropped 0 bases and J dropped 4 bases, with 6 bases sitting between them. Germline V gives CDR1 SGHDN, CDR2 FVKESK. The CDR3 spans 13 residues. The CDR3 sequence: CASSQDRAYGYTF. The DNA for the CDR3 is TGTGCCAGCAGCCAAGACAGGGCCTATGGCTACACCTTC.

This clone qualifies as medium-sized (0.01 to 0.1%). The chain employs TRBV19 and TRBJ1-1; D perhaps matches TRBD1 (6 bases). Germline V gene data show CDR1 as LNHDA and CDR2 as SQIVND (reference sequence). The CDR3 covers 12 residues. The V and J ends lost 10 bases and 3 bases respectively, with 12 bases between them. The DNA for the CDR3 is TGTGCCACCACGGACAGATACACTGAAGCTTTCTTT. Translation gives CATTDRYTEAFF.

The V call is TRBV7-3, the J call TRBJ2-1; D remains ambiguous. CDR1 and CDR2 from the germline V gene are SGHTA and FQGTGA. The CDR3 sequence is 13 residues long. The V and J ends lost 4 bases and 12 bases respectively, with 16 bases between them. The CDR3 sequence is CASSSEWVKGQFF. Here the CDR3 DNA reads TGTGCCAGCAGCTCCGAGTGGGTCAAGGGGCAGTTCTTC.

The chain uses TRBV19 and TRBJ2-1, with 14 bases matching TRBD2. From germline, CDR1 is LNHDA and CDR2 SQIVND (reference sequence). The CDR3 extends over 15 amino acids. Trimming cost V 4 bases and J 12 bases; bases outside gene matches: 8. In nucleotides, the CDR3 is TGTGCCAGTAGTAGCGGGACTAGCGGGAGAGAGTGGCAGTTCTTC. Translated, it gives CASSSGTSGREWQFF.

This clone was counted between two and nine times. The J gene is TRBJ1-4, the V gene TRBV5-1; D unclear. This CDR3 has 15 residues. Trimming left V 4 bases short and J 3 bases short, with 13 bases between. Per germline, CDR1 SGHRS and CDR2 YFSETQ. The CDR3 sequence: CASSVNLGSNEKLFF. In nucleotides, the CDR3 is TGCGCCAGCAGCGTAAACCTCGGCTCTAATGAAAAACTGTTTTTT.

The rearrangement links TRBV6-6 to TRBJ2-1; D gene ambiguous. V shed 3 bases and J shed 7 bases, with 13 bases lying between them. This CDR3 region has 14 residues. Germline CDR1 and CDR2: MNHNY and SVGAGI (reference sequence). Here the CDR3 DNA reads TGTGCCAGCAGTTATCATTCCTCCTGGAATGAGCAGTTCTTC. Its translation: CASSYHSSWNEQFF.

This clone has more than one count but fewer than ten. The V and J genes are TRBV7-3 and TRBJ2-3, with D possibly called TRBD1 or TRBD2 (6 bases each). The CDR3 loop spans 15 amino acids. The ends were cut back, 4 bases at V and 4 bases at J, with 15 bases in the middle. Germline V gene sequence: CDR1 SGHTA, CDR2 FQGTGA. The chain's CDR3 is CASSYSGAAADTQYF. The CDR3 bases are TGTGCCAGCAGCTACTCGGGGGCTGCAGCAGATACGCAGTATTTT.

The V call is TRBV7-2, the J call TRBJ2-5; maybe TRBD1 (5 bases). V lost 7 bases and J lost 5, with 17 bases in between. From germline, CDR1 is SGHTA and CDR2 FQGNSA. The CDR3 contains 14 residues. The DNA of the CDR3 is TGTGCCAGCACCACGACAAGGGGTCTGGAGACCCAGTACTTC. Amino acid sequence: CASTTTRGLETQYF.

The chain joins TRBV6-5 to TRBJ1-2, with D unclear. V was shortened by 0 bases and J by 0 bases, with 11 bases between the two germline ends. CDR3 size: 16 residues. CDR1 is MNHEY, CDR2 SVGAGI, per germline. Written as DNA, the CDR3 is TGTGCCAGCAGTTACTCATTCTGGGCGGCTAACTATGGCTACACCTTC. Translating gives CASSYSFWAANYGYTF.

V gene TRBV11-3 combines with J gene TRBJ2-1; 7 nucleotides match TRBD1. The J segment lost 5 bases and the V segment lost 6 bases, leaving 4 bases of the junction unmatched. The CDR3 runs to 13 residues. Germline values: CDR1 SGHNT, CDR2 YENEEA. The DNA for the CDR3 is TGTGCCAGCAGTGACAGGGCCGACAATGAGCAGTTCTTC. It yields the protein CASSDRADNEQFF.

V and J are TRBV15 and TRBJ1-1, with D tentatively TRBD1 (5 bases). CDR3 length equals 18 residues. The germline V gene has CDR1 LNHNV and CDR2 YYDKDF (reference sequence). The V and J ends lost 3 bases and 0 bases respectively, with 20 bases between them. CDR3 in DNA: TGTGCCACCAGCAGGGTGGTGGGGCGCGCACTCATGAACACTGAAGCTTTCTTT. Translating it yields CATSRVVGRALMNTEAFF.

The rearrangement links TRBV7-3 to TRBJ1-3, with 7 bases aligning to TRBD1. Germline V CDR1 and CDR2: SGHTA, FQGTGA. The CDR3 is 17 amino acids. The V gene end was trimmed by 0 bases and the J gene end by 3 bases; junction bases not matched to a gene: 8. Here the CDR3 DNA reads TGTGCCAGCAGCTTAACGGGGGGGACAGCGAATGGAAACACCATATATTTT. As protein: CASSLTGGTANGNTIYF.

V and J are TRBV2 and TRBJ2-5, with 12 nucleotides matching TRBD2. Germline trimming cut 4 bases from V and 4 bases from J; bases unmatched to any gene: 1. This CDR3 is built from 14 residues. Germline V gives CDR1 SNHLY, CDR2 FYNNEI. CDR3 protein: CASSGGLAGETQYF. In nucleotides, the CDR3 is TGTGCCAGCAGTGGGGGACTAGCGGGAGAGACCCAGTACTTC.

This chain's CDR3 is CASSPLVTGEYNEQFF. The CDR3 DNA sequence: TGTGCCAGCTCACCACTTGTCACAGGAGAATACAATGAGCAGTTCTTC. V usage is TRBV18 and J usage is TRBJ2-1; D is possibly TRBD1 (5 bases). This CDR3 is 16 amino acids long. Germline V gene data show CDR1 as KGHSH and CDR2 as LQKENI. Trimming stripped 1 base from V and 4 bases from J, with 14 bases between.

The genes are TRBV4-1 and TRBJ1-2, with 10 bases fitting TRBD1. The CDR3 extends over 16 amino acids. The V and J ends lost 5 bases and 3 bases, in that order; junction bases with no gene match: 9. Germline assignment: CDR1 MGHRA and CDR2 YSYEKL. The CDR3 region has the DNA TGCGCCAGCAGCAAACCACCTGGACAGGGGGACTATGGCTACACCTTC. Translation: CASSKPPGQGDYGYTF.

The chain links TRBV5-4 to TRBJ2-1; the D call may be TRBD1 or TRBD2 (6 bases each). V was trimmed by 4 bases and J by 5 bases, leaving 16 bases between them. CDR3 length: 15 amino acids. The germline V gene has CDR1 SGHNT and CDR2 YYREEE (reference sequence). In nucleotides, the CDR3 is TGTGCCAGCAGCGTCGGGGGCTTTACAAACAATGAGCAGTTCTTC. Amino acids: CASSVGGFTNNEQFF.

The chain couples TRBV7-3 to TRBJ2-2; the D is unclear. Germline values: CDR1 SGHTA, CDR2 FQGTGA. V was pared by 3 bases and J by 6 bases, with 8 bases between. This CDR3 contains 13 residues. The CDR3 spells CASSFGIPGELFF. The CDR3, as DNA: TGTGCCAGCAGCTTCGGAATCCCCGGGGAGCTGTTTTTT.

A few counts support this clone. J is TRBJ2-5 and V is TRBV25-1; 7 nucleotides agree with TRBD1. CDR1 and CDR2 from the germline V gene are MGHDK and SYGVNS. The CDR3 is 14 amino acids. The V segment lost 5 bases and the J segment 1 base; nucleotides outside the gene matches: 4. The CDR3 bases are TGTGCCAGCAGTAATACAGGGGTCCAAGAGACCCAGTACTTC. Translation: CASSNTGVQETQYF.

This chain connects TRBV6-5 to TRBJ1-4; D not certain. Germline loops: CDR1 MNHEY, CDR2 SVGAGI. Trimming cost V 9 bases and J 10 bases, with 15 bases left between them. CDR3 length equals 12 residues. The CDR3 loop is CASVGNGGKLFF. The CDR3 DNA reads as TGTGCCAGTGTAGGGAATGGAGGAAAACTGTTTTTT.

V and J are TRBV10-3 and TRBJ1-6; possible D gene TRBD1, 6 bases. The CDR3 has 15 amino acids. Germline V gene sequence: CDR1 ENHRY, CDR2 SYGVKD. V lost 4 bases and J lost 7, with 14 bases in between. As DNA, the CDR3 is TGTGCCATCAGTGGTAGTACAGGGAACAATTCACCCCTCCACTTT. It is translated as CAISGSTGNNSPLHF.

This clone has just one count. CDR3 region: CATSRTSGNEQYF. CDR3 in DNA: TGTGCCACCAGCAGGACTAGCGGGAACGAGCAGTACTTC. This chain connects TRBV15 to TRBJ2-7; 11 positions agree with TRBD2. The junction had 0 bases not matched to a gene; V was cut back by 3 bases and J by 5 bases. There are 13 residues in the CDR3. The V gene's germline CDR1 is LNHNV and CDR2 YYDKDF (reference sequence). The full variable domain, with the rest looked up from reference TRBV15 and TRBJ2-7, is DAMVIQNPRYQVTQFGKPVTLSCSQTLNHNVMYWYQQKSSQAPKLLFHYYDKDFNNEADTPDNFQSRRPNTSFCFLDIRSPGLGDTAMYLCATSRTSGNEQYFGPGTRLTVT.

The V and J genes are TRBV4-3 and TRBJ2-5, with TRBD2 matching over 15 bases. Germline assignment: CDR1 LGHNA and CDR2 YSLEER. The CDR3 runs 17 residues. J gave up 4 bases and V 1 base, and 4 bases lay outside the gene matches. CDR3: CASSQGTSGGAGETQYF. The CDR3 DNA follows: TGCGCCAGCAGCCAAGGGACTAGCGGGGGGGCCGGAGAGACCCAGTACTTC.

This chain links TRBV6-6 with TRBJ1-3; D remains ambiguous. This CDR3 has 13 residues. Germline V CDR1 and CDR2: MNHNY, SVGAGI (reference sequence). Trimming cost V 6 bases and J 3 bases, with 9 bases left between them. Here the CDR3 reads CASSQQLGNTIYF. CDR3 in DNA: TGTGCCAGCAGCCAACAACTTGGAAACACCATATATTTT.

The sample holds one count of this clone. The CDR3 DNA follows: TGTGCCAGCGGAACCACCGGGACAGACAATGAGCAGTTCTTC. Protein: CASGTTGTDNEQFF. The rearrangement joins TRBV7-9 to TRBJ2-1; 7 nucleotides line up with TRBD1. The V and J ends lost 8 bases and 5 bases, in that order; junction bases with no gene match: 9. The CDR3 is 14 residues long. Germline V gene lookup returns CDR1 SEHNR and CDR2 FQNEAQ (reference sequence).

The chain's CDR3 is CASSYEGYSGNTIYF. In DNA, the CDR3 is TGTGCCAGCAGTTACGAAGGATACTCTGGAAACACCATATATTTT. The chain carries TRBV6-5 and TRBJ1-3, with unresolved D. Germline CDR1 is MNHEY and CDR2 is SVGAGI. This CDR3 is built from 15 residues. Trimming shortened V by 2 bases and J by 0 bases, and 8 bases separated the two germline ends.

The chain couples TRBV5-4 to TRBJ2-1; D uncertain. The V gene lost 4 bases and the J gene lost 5 bases, with 16 bases spanning the gap. There are 15 residues in the CDR3. Germline V CDR1 and CDR2: SGHNT, YYREEE (reference sequence). CDR3 residues: CASSPRPEIDNEQFF. CDR3 sequence (DNA): TGTGCCAGCAGCCCCCGACCAGAAATAGACAATGAGCAGTTCTTC.

The J gene is TRBJ1-5, the V gene TRBV2; no clear D. CDR3 length equals 12 residues. Germline V gene sequence: CDR1 SNHLY, CDR2 FYNNEI. Trimming took off 4 bases at V and 5 bases at J, with 6 bases between the two ends. Written as DNA, the CDR3 is TGTGCCAGCAGTGCCGAGTATCAGCCCCAGCATTTT. This translates into CASSAEYQPQHF.